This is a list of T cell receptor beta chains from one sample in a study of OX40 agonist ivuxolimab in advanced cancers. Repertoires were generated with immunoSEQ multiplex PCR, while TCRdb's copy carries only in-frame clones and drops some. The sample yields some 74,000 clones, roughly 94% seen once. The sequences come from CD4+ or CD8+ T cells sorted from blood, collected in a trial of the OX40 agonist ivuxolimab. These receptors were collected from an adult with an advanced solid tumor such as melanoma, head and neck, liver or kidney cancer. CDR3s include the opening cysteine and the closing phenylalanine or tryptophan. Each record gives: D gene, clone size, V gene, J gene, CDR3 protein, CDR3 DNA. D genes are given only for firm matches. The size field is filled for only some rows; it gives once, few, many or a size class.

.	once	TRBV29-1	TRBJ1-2	CSVEFGRLGYTF	TGCAGCGTTGAATTCGGGAGATTGGGCTACACCTTC
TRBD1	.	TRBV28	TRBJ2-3	CASSLQDRAEDTQYF	TGTGCCAGCAGTTTACAGGACAGGGCTGAAGATACGCAGTATTTT
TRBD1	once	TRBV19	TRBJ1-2	CASSPTGVYGYTF	TGTGCCAGTAGCCCGACAGGGGTCTATGGCTACACCTTC
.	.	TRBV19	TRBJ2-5	CASSMSAVSQETQYF	TGTGCCAGTAGTATGAGTGCTGTTTCTCAAGAGACCCAGTACTTC
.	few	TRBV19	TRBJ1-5	CASSAQDYSNQPQHF	TGTGCCAGTAGTGCACAGGACTATAGCAATCAGCCCCAGCATTTT
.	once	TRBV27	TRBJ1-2	CASSFEKDLNGYTF	TGTGCCAGCAGTTTCGAAAAAGATTTAAATGGCTACACCTTC
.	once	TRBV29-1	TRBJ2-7	CSVTLASYEQYF	TGCAGCGTGACCCTAGCGTCCTACGAGCAGTACTTC
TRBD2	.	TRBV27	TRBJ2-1	CASTERGAGANNEQFF	TGTGCCAGCACCGAACGTGGAGCGGGAGCAAACAATGAGCAGTTCTTC
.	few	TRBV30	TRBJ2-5	CAWSTFQETQYF	TGTGCCTGGAGTACATTCCAAGAGACCCAGTACTTC
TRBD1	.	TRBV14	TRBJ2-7	CASSQVPGGYEQYF	TGTGCCAGCAGCCAAGTTCCAGGGGGTTACGAGCAGTACTTC
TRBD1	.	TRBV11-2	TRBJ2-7	CASSSTTGAEGYEQYF	TGTGCCAGCAGCTCAACTACAGGGGCTGAGGGCTACGAGCAGTACTTC
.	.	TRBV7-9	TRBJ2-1	CASSSSPPRLNEQFF	TGTGCCAGCAGCTCATCACCTCCGAGATTAAATGAGCAGTTCTTC
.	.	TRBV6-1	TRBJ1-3	CASSGVDLSGNTIYF	TGTGCCAGCAGTGGTGTGGACCTCTCTGGAAACACCATATATTTT
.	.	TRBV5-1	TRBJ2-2	CASSLDSLNTGELFF	TGCGCCAGCAGCTTGGACAGTTTAAACACCGGGGAGCTGTTTTTT